The clone carrying this TCR beta chain was picked up one time. Source study methods: Reference gene primer amplification gave estimated nucleated cell counts. Repertoires were generated with immunoSEQ multiplex PCR, while TCRdb's copy carries only in-frame clones and drops some. V and J calls plus clone size are reproduced from that table; the DNA served to infer D and trimming. The table shows some 190,000 clones, with 70% to 90% occurring only once. The data stem from a study of blood T cell repertoires in COVID-19. Study overall: The origin of the acute and convalescent COVID-19 samples was the United States, Italy and Spain. T cells, B-cell-depleted T cells, or PBMCs provided the cDNA or gDNA that served as material.

The CDR3 consists of 14 residues. Germline trimming cut 6 bases from V and 0 bases from J; bases unmatched to any gene: 4. Germline CDR1 is SNHLY and CDR2 is FYNNEI. Cohorts were determined from participant-reported clinical history. The sample was PBMCs or T cells enriched from blood (not recorded which). The receptor comes from a man aged 25-45 years with acute COVID-19. This chain joins TRBV2 and TRBJ1-1, with 7 bases that match TRBD1. DNA of the CDR3: TGTGCCAGCAGGAAGGGACAGATGAACACTGAAGCTTTCTTT. Translation gives CASRKGQMNTEAFF. Variable domain in full (rest from reference TRBV2 and TRBJ1-1): EPEVTQTPSHQVTQMGQEVILRCVPISNHLYFYWYRQILGQKVEFLVSFYNNEISEKSEIFDDQFSVERPDGSNFTLKIRSTKLEDSAMYFCASRKGQMNTEAFFGQGTRLTVV.